Shown below are 19 T cell receptor beta chains from a single sample sequenced in a study of T cell changes during pregnancy in multiple sclerosis. Some clones are missing from TCRdb's copy, which holds only in-frame ones; the method was immunoSEQ multiplex PCR. The repertoire holds roughly 40,000 clones, with 94% as singletons. The sequencing used CD4+ T cells from peripheral blood mononuclear cells, collected after pregnancy. Receptor source: a female donor with multiple sclerosis, enrolled in a pregnancy study.

V gene TRBV5-1 combines with J gene TRBJ2-1; tentatively, D is TRBD2 (7 bases). Trimming cost V 0 bases and J 8 bases, with 15 bases left between them. This CDR3 comprises 15 residues. Germline V lookup: CDR1 SGHRS, CDR2 YFSETQ. The CDR3 DNA is TGCGCCAGCAGCTTGGCCGGGGGGCCCTTCGATGAGCAGTTCTTC. It yields the protein CASSLAGGPFDEQFF.

The rearrangement uses TRBV5-5 and TRBJ2-2; 9 positions match TRBD1. V lost 0 bases, J lost 5 bases, and 8 bases stayed unmatched. The CDR3 runs to 17 residues. Looked up from germline, CDR1 is SGHKS and CDR2 is YYEKEE (reference sequence). CDR3 sequence reads: CASSLAAQGAGTGELFF. The DNA for the CDR3 is TGTGCCAGCAGCTTGGCTGCACAGGGGGCAGGGACCGGGGAGCTGTTTTTT.

The rearrangement links TRBV5-5 to TRBJ1-5; a possible D gene is TRBD1 (6 bases). This CDR3 has 14 amino acids. V lost 4 bases, J lost 0 bases, and 8 bases lay in between. The germline V gene has CDR1 SGHKS and CDR2 YYEKEE (reference sequence). CDR3 region: CASSPDSSNQPQHF. The DNA of the CDR3 is TGTGCCAGCAGCCCGGACAGTAGCAATCAGCCCCAGCATTTT.

V is TRBV6-5 and J is TRBJ2-7, with 11 bases matching TRBD2. The V gene end was trimmed by 6 bases and the J gene end by 11 bases; junction bases not matched to a gene: 15. Germline-derived CDR1 and CDR2 are MNHEY and SVGAGI. The CDR3 totals 15 residues. CDR3: CASSSSGTSGRGEYF. Written as DNA, the CDR3 is TGTGCCAGCAGCTCCTCAGGGACTAGCGGCCGGGGAGAGTACTTC.

V and J are TRBV5-1 and TRBJ1-1; D call uncertain. Germline V CDR1 and CDR2: SGHRS, YFSETQ. V lost 0 bases, J lost 1 base, and 10 bases lay in between. The CDR3 extends over 15 amino acids. CDR3: CASSLDPGRNTEAFF. The CDR3 nucleotides are TGCGCCAGCAGCTTGGACCCGGGAAGGAACACTGAAGCTTTCTTT.

This clone showed up just a few times. The chain couples TRBV5-1 to TRBJ2-1; D may be TRBD2 (7 bases). V lost 4 bases to trimming and J lost 2 bases, with 13 bases between them. The germline CDR1 and CDR2 sequences are SGHRS and YFSETQ. The CDR3 runs 15 residues. The CDR3 nucleotides read TGCGCCAGCAGCGTGTGGGGGGGCCCCTACAATGAGCAGTTCTTC. This gives the protein CASSVWGGPYNEQFF.

CDR3 in DNA: TGTGCCAGCAGCTTGACGCAGGGAACTGAAGCTTTCTTT. Translation gives CASSLTQGTEAFF. The chain is built from TRBV7-9 and TRBJ1-1; possible D gene TRBD1, 5 bases. V gave up 3 bases and J gave up 5 bases, with 10 bases separating them. The CDR3 length is 13 residues. Germline V CDR1 and CDR2: SEHNR, FQNEAQ (reference sequence). Full variable domain (remainder filled in from reference TRBV7-9 and TRBJ1-1): DTGVSQNPRHKITKRGQNVTFRCDPISEHNRLYWYRQTLGQGPEFLTYFQNEAQLEKSRLLSDRFSAERPKGSFSTLEIQRTEQGDSAMYLCASSLTQGTEAFFGQGTRLTVV.

Concerning this clone: One junction end disagrees with the germline gene, perhaps due to a read error. V and J are TRBV7-7 and TRBJ2-3; D gene ambiguous. Germline CDR1 and CDR2: SSHAT and FNYEAQ (reference sequence). The CDR3 has 15 residues. The CDR3 region is CASSLVASSTDTQYF. The CDR3, as DNA: TGTGCTAGCAGCTTAGTGGCTTCTAGCACAGATACGCAGTATTTT.

The rearrangement links TRBV7-3 to TRBJ2-7, with 7 bases fitting TRBD2. The ends lost 5 bases at V and 4 bases at J; junction bases unmatched: 8. The germline V gene encodes CDR1 SGHTA and CDR2 FQGTGA. The CDR3 is made up of 14 amino acids. The CDR3 region is CASSNGTTKYEQYF. CDR3 DNA sequence: TGTGCCAGCAGCAACGGGACTACCAAATACGAGCAGTACTTC.

This clone was detected once. The chain links TRBV5-1 to TRBJ2-6, with a weak D call TRBD2 (5 bases). The CDR3 length is 16 residues. Germline V CDR1 and CDR2: SGHRS, YFSETQ. Trimming cost V 0 bases and J 0 bases, with 7 bases left between them. The DNA for the CDR3 is TGCGCCAGCAGCTTGGCCGGGGACTCTGGGGCCAACGTCCTGACTTTC. This encodes CASSLAGDSGANVLTF.

This chain uses TRBV7-3 with TRBJ1-1; a possible D gene is TRBD1 (6 bases). The length of the CDR3 is 15 residues. V lost 5 bases to trimming and J lost 5 bases, with 18 bases between them. CDR1 SGHTA and CDR2 FQGTGA come from the germline V gene. As DNA, the CDR3 is TGTGCCAGCAGCGATGGGGGCAGGGGAGATACTGAAGCTTTCTTT. It encodes CASSDGGRGDTEAFF.

This clone came up once. The gene calls are TRBV2 and TRBJ1-6; D uncertain. Germline loops: CDR1 SNHLY, CDR2 FYNNEI. Trimming shortened V by 5 bases and J by 9 bases, and 11 bases separated the two germline ends. The CDR3 has 13 residues. CDR3 DNA sequence: TGTGCCAGCAGTCCGGACTGGGGTTCACCCCTCCACTTT. This translates into CASSPDWGSPLHF.

This rearrangement joins TRBV10-3 to TRBJ2-7; D is uncertain. The CDR3 extends over 11 amino acids. Trimming cost V 3 bases and J 2 bases, with 2 bases left between them. Germline values: CDR1 ENHRY, CDR2 SYGVKD. The CDR3 reads CAISDTYEQYF. Written as DNA, the CDR3 is TGTGCCATCAGTGACACCTACGAGCAGTACTTC.

The CDR3 DNA is TGTGCCACCAGTAAGGACAGGGGGCTTCGGCAGCCCCAGCATTTT. It is translated as CATSKDRGLRQPQHF. The chain links TRBV15 to TRBJ1-5, with 11 bases lining up with TRBD1. J gave up 7 bases and V 6 bases, and 8 bases lay outside the gene matches. Germline V gene sequence: CDR1 LNHNV, CDR2 YYDKDF (reference sequence). The CDR3 contains 15 residues.

The chain links TRBV7-3 to TRBJ2-2, with 14 bases matching TRBD2. This CDR3 has 17 residues. Germline CDR1 is SGHTA and CDR2 is FQGTGA. V was clipped by 0 bases and J by 5 bases; unmatched bases: 2. The CDR3 sequence: CASSLTGLAGVTGELFF. As DNA, the CDR3 is TGTGCCAGCAGCTTAACGGGACTAGCGGGGGTTACCGGGGAGCTGTTTTTT.

V gene TRBV19 combines with J gene TRBJ2-5; tentatively, D is TRBD2 (5 bases). Germline CDR1 and CDR2: LNHDA and SQIVND (reference sequence). Trimming stripped 2 bases from V and 9 bases from J, with 13 bases between. The length of the CDR3 is 13 residues. The CDR3 DNA follows: TGTGCCAGTAGTATACCGGGGTCCGGGCCCCAGTACTTC. It yields the protein CASSIPGSGPQYF.

The chain employs TRBV9 and TRBJ1-5, with D uncertain. The V end lost 3 bases, the J end lost 5 bases, and 9 bases lay between the germline ends. The CDR3 loop spans 13 amino acids. Germline V CDR1 and CDR2: SGDLS, YYNGEE. The CDR3 sequence: CASSADRDQPQHF. The CDR3 DNA reads TGTGCCAGCAGCGCTGACCGGGATCAGCCCCAGCATTTT.

This chain connects TRBV5-5 to TRBJ1-2; 7 bases map to TRBD1. Looked up from germline, CDR1 is SGHKS and CDR2 is YYEKEE (reference sequence). With 4 bases clipped from V and 5 bases from J, the junction kept 11 bases outside the gene matches. The CDR3 runs to 15 residues. This chain's CDR3 is CASSTTGATQYGYTF. CDR3 in DNA: TGTGCCAGCAGCACCACAGGGGCAACTCAGTATGGCTACACCTTC.

As for this clone: At one of its ends the junction is not consistent with the germline gene, which may arise from a read error. This chain uses TRBV6-6 with TRBJ2-2; the D gene is possibly TRBD1 (5 bases). This CDR3 spans 13 amino acids. Germline loops: CDR1 MNHNY, CDR2 SVGAGI (reference sequence). The CDR3 region is CASRRQNAGELFF. The CDR3 bases are TGTGCCAGCAGAAGACAGAACGCCGGGGAGCTGTTTTTT.